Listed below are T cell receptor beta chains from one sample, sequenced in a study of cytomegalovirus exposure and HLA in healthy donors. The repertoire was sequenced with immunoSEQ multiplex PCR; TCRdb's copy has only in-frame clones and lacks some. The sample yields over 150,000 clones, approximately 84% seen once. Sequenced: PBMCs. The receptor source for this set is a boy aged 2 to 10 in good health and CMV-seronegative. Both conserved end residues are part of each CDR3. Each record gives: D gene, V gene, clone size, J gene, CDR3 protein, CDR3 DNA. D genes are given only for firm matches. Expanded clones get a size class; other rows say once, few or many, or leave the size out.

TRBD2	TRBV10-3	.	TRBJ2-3	CAINPTSGTDTQYF	TGTGCCATCAACCCCACTAGCGGCACAGATACGCAGTATTTT
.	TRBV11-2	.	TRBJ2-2	CASSFLVASGELFF	TGTGCCAGCAGCTTTCTAGTTGCGTCCGGGGAGCTGTTTTTT
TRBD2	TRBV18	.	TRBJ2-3	CASSPDTSGTTTDTQYF	TGTGCCAGCTCACCAGATACTAGCGGGACTACCACAGATACGCAGTATTTT
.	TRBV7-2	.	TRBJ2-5	CASSLVSGETQYF	TGTGCCAGCAGCTTAGTCTCCGGGGAGACCCAGTACTTC
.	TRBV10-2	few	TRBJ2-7	CASSVKRVAYEQYF	TGCGCCAGTTCCGTCAAGCGGGTGGCCTACGAGCAGTACTTC
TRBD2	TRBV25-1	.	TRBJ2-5	CASSARLAGEGEETQYF	TGTGCCAGCTCCGCCCGACTAGCGGGAGAGGGGGAGGAGACCCAGTACTTC
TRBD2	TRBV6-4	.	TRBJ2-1	CATFRTSGVNEQFF	TGTGCCACCTTCAGGACTAGCGGGGTGAATGAGCAGTTCTTC
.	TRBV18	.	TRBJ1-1	CASSPQTRGGNTEAFF	TGTGCCAGCTCACCACAGACACGGGGGGGAAACACTGAAGCTTTCTTT
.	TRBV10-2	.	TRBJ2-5	CASRRSGNQETQYF	TGCGCCAGCCGGAGAAGCGGAAACCAAGAGACCCAGTACTTC
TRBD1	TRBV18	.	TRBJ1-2	CASSPDRVSGYTF	TGTGCCAGCTCACCGGACAGGGTCTCTGGCTACACCTTC
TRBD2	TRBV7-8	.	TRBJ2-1	CASSSGLAGGLYNEQFF	TGTGCCAGCAGTTCCGGACTAGCGGGAGGGTTGTACAATGAGCAGTTCTTC
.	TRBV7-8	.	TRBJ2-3	CASSLFVRTGGRDTQYF	TGTGCCAGCAGCTTATTTGTTAGGACCGGGGGACGAGATACGCAGTATTTT
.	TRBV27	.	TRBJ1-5	CASSHRVGQPQHF	TGTGCCAGCTCGCACAGGGTCGGTCAGCCCCAGCATTTT
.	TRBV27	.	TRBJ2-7	CASSLSTGAGLSYEQYF	TGTGCCAGCAGTTTATCGACCGGCGCGGGACTCTCCTACGAGCAGTACTTC
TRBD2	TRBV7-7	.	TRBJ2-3	CASSVGGRDTDTQYF	TGTGCTAGCAGTGTGGGCGGGAGGGACACAGATACGCAGTATTTT
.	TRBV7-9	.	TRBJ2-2	CASSSRQPGELFF	TGTGCCAGCAGCAGTCGACAGCCAGGGGAGCTGTTTTTT
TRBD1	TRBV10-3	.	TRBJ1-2	CAISVDRGKYGYTF	TGTGCCATCAGTGTAGACAGGGGGAAGTATGGCTACACCTTC
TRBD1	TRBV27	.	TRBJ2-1	CASRLGTGATEQFF	TGTGCCAGCAGACTTGGGACAGGGGCAACTGAGCAGTTCTTC
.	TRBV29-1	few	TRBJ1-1	CSVEDQGPEAFF	TGCAGCGTTGAAGACCAGGGTCCTGAAGCTTTCTTT
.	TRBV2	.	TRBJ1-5	CASSEAGGNQPQHF	TGTGCCAGCAGTGAGGCGGGCGGCAATCAGCCCCAGCATTTT
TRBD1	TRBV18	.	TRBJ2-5	CASSVQGALGETQYF	TGTGCCAGCTCGGTACAGGGGGCTTTAGGAGAGACCCAGTACTTC
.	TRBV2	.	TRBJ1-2	CASNDLDKNYGYTF	TGTGCCAGCAATGACCTGGACAAAAACTATGGCTACACCTTC
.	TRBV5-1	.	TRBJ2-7	CASSLSGVGEQYF	TGCGCCAGCAGCTTGTCGGGAGTTGGGGAGCAGTACTTC
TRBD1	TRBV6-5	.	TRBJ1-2	CASSRDRANYGYTF	TGTGCCAGCAGCCGGGACAGGGCTAACTATGGCTACACCTTC
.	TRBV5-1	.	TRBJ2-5	CASSSGQQETQYF	TGCGCCAGCAGTTCAGGACAGCAAGAGACCCAGTACTTC
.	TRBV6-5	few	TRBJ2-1	CASSPRGYRYPEQFF	TGTGCCAGCAGCCCAAGGGGGTACAGGTACCCTGAGCAGTTCTTC
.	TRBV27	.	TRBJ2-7	CANTRRRIHPTNEQYF	TGTGCTAATACTCGGAGACGGATTCACCCCACGAACGAGCAGTACTTC